These T cell receptor beta chains were read from a single sample in a study of blood T cell repertoires in COVID-19. The method was immunoSEQ multiplex PCR; TCRdb's version includes in-frame clones alone and lacks a portion of them. The sample gives some 50,000 clones, over 70% of which show up once; about 15% is in the top ten. The sequencing sample was made of peripheral blood. Receptors were obtained from a human donor in a cohort sampled during active COVID-19. The CDR3 runs from the conserved cysteine through the conserved F or W. A D gene is named only where the DNA matches it firmly. Only some rows state a clone size, as once, few, many or a class for expanded clones.

j_call: TRBJ2-7
clone_size: .
d_call: .
v_call: TRBV1
cdr3_nt: TGCACCAGCAGCCACTTTACTTGGACAGGGGGATACGAGCAGTACTTC
cdr3_aa: CTSSHFTWTGGYEQYF

j_call: TRBJ1-2
clone_size: .
d_call: .
v_call: TRBV9
cdr3_nt: TGTGCCAGCAGCGTAGCAGAGGAGCAGGGATTGTATGGCTACACCTTC
cdr3_aa: CASSVAEEQGLYGYTF

j_call: TRBJ2-7
clone_size: .
d_call: TRBD2
v_call: TRBV14
cdr3_nt: TGTGCCAGCAGCCAAGTAGTGGCTAGCGGGAGAATATTCTCCTACGAGCAGTACTTC
cdr3_aa: CASSQVVASGRIFSYEQYF

j_call: TRBJ1-1
clone_size: .
d_call: TRBD1
v_call: TRBV10-1
cdr3_nt: TGCGCCAGCAGCGGGGGACAGACCCGTGAAGCTTTCTTT
cdr3_aa: CASSGGQTREAFF

j_call: TRBJ1-2
clone_size: .
d_call: .
v_call: TRBV7-9
cdr3_nt: TGTGCCAGCAGCCACAATTCCCGCAGGCCCAACTATGGCTACACCTTC
cdr3_aa: CASSHNSRRPNYGYTF

j_call: TRBJ2-7
clone_size: few
d_call: TRBD2
v_call: TRBV6-6
cdr3_nt: TGTGCCAGCGCGGGAGCGGGAGGGCATCCCGAGCAGTACTTC
cdr3_aa: CASAGAGGHPEQYF

j_call: TRBJ1-6
clone_size: .
d_call: .
v_call: TRBV9
cdr3_nt: TGTGCCAGCAGCGGTGCAGGGGAAGAGTCACCCCTCCACTTT
cdr3_aa: CASSGAGEESPLHF

j_call: TRBJ2-7
clone_size: once
d_call: .
v_call: TRBV4-2
cdr3_nt: TGTGCCAGCAGCCAAGAAACATCCTCCTACGAGCAGTACTTC
cdr3_aa: CASSQETSSYEQYF

j_call: TRBJ2-5
clone_size: .
d_call: TRBD2
v_call: TRBV7-2
cdr3_nt: TGTGCCAGCAGCCTTAGCGGGAGGGCGTTTGGGACCCAGTACTTC
cdr3_aa: CASSLSGRAFGTQYF

j_call: TRBJ2-5
clone_size: once
d_call: TRBD2
v_call: TRBV9
cdr3_nt: TGTGCCAGCAGCGGGAGACTAGCGGGCCTAGAAGAGACCCAGTACTTC
cdr3_aa: CASSGRLAGLEETQYF

j_call: TRBJ1-6
clone_size: .
d_call: .
v_call: TRBV5-1
cdr3_nt: TGCGCCAGCAGCGCCGGGACAACGAATTCACCCCTCCACTTT
cdr3_aa: CASSAGTTNSPLHF

j_call: TRBJ2-7
clone_size: .
d_call: TRBD2
v_call: TRBV6-5
cdr3_nt: TGTGCCAGCTCCGGGACTAGCTCTTACCTACGGGAGCAGTACTTC
cdr3_aa: CASSGTSSYLREQYF

j_call: TRBJ2-7
clone_size: .
d_call: TRBD2
v_call: TRBV4-3
cdr3_nt: TGCGCCAGCAGCCAAGGGAGCGGGGCCACCTACGAGCAGTACTTC
cdr3_aa: CASSQGSGATYEQYF

j_call: TRBJ2-1
clone_size: once
d_call: TRBD2
v_call: TRBV27
cdr3_nt: TGTGCCAGCAGTTTGGGGACTAGCGGGAGGAATGAGCAGTTCTTC
cdr3_aa: CASSLGTSGRNEQFF

j_call: TRBJ1-2
clone_size: .
d_call: TRBD1
v_call: TRBV27
cdr3_nt: TGTGCCAGCAGTTCCACAGGGGGCTCGGGCTATGGCTACACCTTC
cdr3_aa: CASSSTGGSGYGYTF

j_call: TRBJ1-4
clone_size: .
d_call: .
v_call: TRBV5-8
cdr3_nt: TGTGCCCACTCGAGCAGGGGTGAAAAACTGTTTTTT
cdr3_aa: CAHSSRGEKLFF

j_call: TRBJ2-5
clone_size: .
d_call: .
v_call: TRBV3-1/TRBV3-2
cdr3_nt: TGTGCCAGCAGCCAAGATTCGGGGGGCCTACAGGAGACCCAGTACTTC
cdr3_aa: CASSQDSGGLQETQYF

j_call: TRBJ1-2
clone_size: once
d_call: .
v_call: TRBV3-1/TRBV3-2
cdr3_nt: TGTGCCAGCAGCCAAAACAGCGGGAACTATGGCTACACCTTC
cdr3_aa: CASSQNSGNYGYTF

j_call: TRBJ1-1
clone_size: .
d_call: .
v_call: TRBV14
cdr3_nt: TGTGCCAGCAGTACGACGGGGGGCCAGAGGGTCAACACTGAAGCTTTCTTT
cdr3_aa: CASSTTGGQRVNTEAFF

j_call: TRBJ2-3
clone_size: .
d_call: .
v_call: TRBV7-6
cdr3_nt: TGTGCCAGCAGCCCGTCCCGAGCAGATACGCAGTATTTT
cdr3_aa: CASSPSRADTQYF

j_call: TRBJ1-5
clone_size: .
d_call: .
v_call: TRBV19
cdr3_nt: TGTGCCAGCAGAGACAGAAGCAATCAGCCCCAGCATTTT
cdr3_aa: CASRDRSNQPQHF

j_call: TRBJ2-1
clone_size: .
d_call: TRBD2
v_call: TRBV11-2
cdr3_nt: TGTGCCAGCAGCTTTGCGGGAGGGCCATCTGAGCAGTTCTTC
cdr3_aa: CASSFAGGPSEQFF

j_call: TRBJ2-5
clone_size: once
d_call: TRBD2
v_call: TRBV6-2/TRBV6-3
cdr3_nt: TGTGCCAGCAGTGGCGGACTAGCGGGGGTGTCCCAGTACTTC
cdr3_aa: CASSGGLAGVSQYF

j_call: TRBJ2-3
clone_size: .
d_call: .
v_call: TRBV5-1
cdr3_nt: TGCGCCAGCAGCCCGGACAGTAGCACAGATACGCAGTATTTT
cdr3_aa: CASSPDSSTDTQYF

j_call: TRBJ2-7
clone_size: .
d_call: .
v_call: TRBV6-1
cdr3_nt: TGTGCCAGCAGTGATCGGATTCTAGGCGAGCAGTACTTC
cdr3_aa: CASSDRILGEQYF

j_call: TRBJ1-1
clone_size: .
d_call: .
v_call: TRBV19
cdr3_nt: TGTGCCAGCCGGAGCACTGAAGCTTTCTTT
cdr3_aa: CASRSTEAFF

j_call: TRBJ2-1
clone_size: .
d_call: .
v_call: TRBV2
cdr3_nt: TGTGCCGGCAAGACCCGGGAGAGCTCCTACAATGAGCAGTTCTTC
cdr3_aa: CAGKTRESSYNEQFF

j_call: TRBJ1-4
clone_size: .
d_call: TRBD1
v_call: TRBV7-9
cdr3_nt: TGTGCCAGCAGCCCGTCCGAGACAGGGAAAGGCCATGAAAAACTGTTTTTT
cdr3_aa: CASSPSETGKGHEKLFF

j_call: TRBJ2-3
clone_size: .
d_call: .
v_call: TRBV6-6
cdr3_nt: TGTGCCAGCGAGGGTTTCGGGGATACGCAGTATTTT
cdr3_aa: CASEGFGDTQYF

j_call: TRBJ1-5
clone_size: .
d_call: .
v_call: TRBV9
cdr3_nt: TGTGCCAGCAGCGTAGGTGCAGGGTATCAGCCCCAGCATTTT
cdr3_aa: CASSVGAGYQPQHF

j_call: TRBJ1-2
clone_size: .
d_call: .
v_call: TRBV7-9
cdr3_nt: TGTGCCAGCAGCTTAGACAGCTATGGCTACACCTTC
cdr3_aa: CASSLDSYGYTF

j_call: TRBJ2-7
clone_size: .
d_call: .
v_call: TRBV10-1
cdr3_nt: TGCGCCAGCCGAATCCCGACGGGGTACGAGCAGTACTTC
cdr3_aa: CASRIPTGYEQYF